This T cell receptor beta chain is drawn from a study of brain T cells in children with intractable seizures. General study findings and limits: Pre-surgery blood may have been undersampled, hiding some clones.

This clone was seen a single time. Antigen unknown. Surgery cases with the highest brain T cell transcript signatures were chosen for sequencing. Pre-surgery treatment included at least one anti-epileptic drug. The V end lost 2 bases, the J end lost 4 bases, and 11 bases lay between the germline ends. The CDR3 is made up of 15 amino acids. Germline V lookup: CDR1 MNHEY, CDR2 SVGAGI. The data were produced by immunoSEQ multiplex PCR, yet TCRdb's version contains in-frame clones alone and is incomplete. The sample yields about 40,000 clones, about nine tenths seen once. The sample was peripheral blood, taken at surgery. This TCR came from a girl aged 2-10 years with tuberous sclerosis and intractable seizures. The chain carries TRBV6-5 and TRBJ1-4; D is possibly TRBD1 (5 bases). The CDR3 protein is CASSYRGHLNEKLFF. The CDR3 region has the DNA TGTGCCAGCAGTTACAGGGGCCATCTTAATGAAAAACTGTTTTTT.